A single sample gave rise to the 2 T cell receptor beta chains below, sequenced in a study of T cell changes during pregnancy in multiple sclerosis. The data were produced by immunoSEQ multiplex PCR, yet TCRdb's version contains in-frame clones alone and is incomplete. Found here are approximately 130,000 clones, around 95% of them singletons; the top ten hold 0.44%. Here the sequenced sample was peripheral blood, taken after pregnancy. The receptors come from a female donor with multiple sclerosis, enrolled in a pregnancy study.

The chain has TRBV18 and TRBJ1-1, with D uncertain. This CDR3 comprises 15 residues. V shed 6 bases and J shed 4 bases, with 18 bases lying between them. The germline V gene has CDR1 KGHSH and CDR2 LQKENI. CDR3 DNA: TGTGCCAGCTCCCTCGGACTCGCCGGAGGCACTGAAGCTTTCTTT. The encoded protein is CASSLGLAGGTEAFF.

This clone has just a few counts. The CDR3 protein is CASSASYNEQFF. DNA for the CDR3: TGTGCCAGCAGCGCTAGCTACAATGAGCAGTTCTTC. This sequence joins TRBV7-2 and TRBJ2-1; D unresolved. The CDR3 is made up of 12 amino acids. Germline V lookup: CDR1 SGHTA, CDR2 FQGNSA. V was pared by 5 bases and J by 3 bases, with 5 bases between.